This T cell receptor (beta chain) was retrieved from a study of T-cell reconstitution after alpha-beta-depleted transplantation in children. This clonotype was seen a handful of times. The CDR3 extends over 15 amino acids. With 4 bases removed from V and 1 base from J, the gap between germline ends came to 11 bases. Preparation of the TCRbeta library used unique molecular identifiers. TCRdb reanalysed the PCR reads using MiXCR and keeps one entry per CDR3 protein. Among over 550,000 distinct CDR3 sequences listed, about 10% were seen once. The TCR comes from a human donor who donated a stem cell graft to a child with acute myeloid leukemia. V and J are TRBV12-3 or TRBV12-4 and TRBJ1-5; weak D call: TRBD1 (5 bases). This specimen consisted of PBMCs from the stem cell graft donor, obtained from the stem cell graft. The CDR3 DNA follows: TGTGCCAGCAGTTGGGGCGACAGAAGCAATCAGCCCCAGCATTTT. The encoded protein is CASSWGDRSNQPQHF.